Listed here is a single TCR beta chain. Its antigen remains unidentified. A sample-barcoded 5' primer and a J-beta primer mix were used in a second PCR of roughly 7 to 11 cycles. TCRdb re-analysed the 5' RACE reads in MiXCR, keeping a single row per CDR3 protein. The sample lists over 600,000 distinct CDR3 sequences, about 45% occurring once. The data are from a study of blood T cells in healthy people across ages. Study information: Through template switching, about one barcoded beta molecule was captured per two T cells, as measured in model experiments.

V gave up 0 bases and J gave up 4 bases; unmatched junction bases: 11. The CDR3 covers 17 residues. Germline V gene sequence: CDR1 DFQATT, CDR2 SNEGSKA (reference sequence). Findings and limits, study-wide: The study found TCR beta diversity correlated strongly with naive T cell percentage. With age, beta diversity per million T cells declined roughly linearly, significantly by roughly 40.

The rearrangement links TRBV20-1 to TRBJ2-5; 10 bases match TRBD1. The sample was blood. The sequence was obtained from a man at least 80 years old in good health. The CDR3 here is CSARDLRSGQGRETQYF. The CDR3 bases are TGCAGTGCTAGAGATTTAAGATCGGGACAGGGGCGAGAGACCCAGTACTTC.